This TCR beta chain was identified in a study of cytomegalovirus exposure and HLA in healthy donors. Findings of the study overall: Presence/absence analyses assumed roughly uniform sequencing depth across donors, which may not hold. A classifier reportedly called cytomegalovirus status with high sensitivity and specificity. Cytomegalovirus-associated status was assigned to 164 TCR beta chains.

About this clone: Its target is not known.

CDR1 MNHNS and CDR2 SASEGT come from the germline V gene. V lost 6 bases and J lost 8, with 11 bases in between. The CDR3 totals 12 residues. The study ran its PCR with 60 Vbeta and 13 Jbeta primers. The method was immunoSEQ multiplex PCR; TCRdb's version includes in-frame clones alone and lacks a portion of them. The sample lists around 140,000 clones, around 78% seen once, with around 2.4% in the top ten. This cohort consisted of healthy bone marrow donors. This sequence joins TRBV6-1 and TRBJ2-1; tentative D call: TRBD2 (5 bases). The specimen sequenced was PBMCs. This receptor was identified in a woman younger than 30 in good health and CMV-seropositive. The CDR3 bases are TGTGCCAGCAGAGCGGACGGGGATGAGCAGTTCTTC. Its translation is CASRADGDEQFF.